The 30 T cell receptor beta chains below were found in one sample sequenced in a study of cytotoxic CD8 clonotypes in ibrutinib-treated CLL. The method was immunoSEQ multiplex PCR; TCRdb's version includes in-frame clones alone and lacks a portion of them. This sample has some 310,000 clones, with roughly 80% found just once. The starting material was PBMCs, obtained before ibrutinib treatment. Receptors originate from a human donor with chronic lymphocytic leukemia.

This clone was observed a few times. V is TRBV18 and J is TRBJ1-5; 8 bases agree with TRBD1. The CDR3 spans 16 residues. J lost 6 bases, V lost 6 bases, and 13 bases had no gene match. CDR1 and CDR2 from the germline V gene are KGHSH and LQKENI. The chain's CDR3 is CASSPTAGGLVQPQHF. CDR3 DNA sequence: TGTGCCAGCTCCCCCACGGCAGGGGGCTTAGTTCAGCCCCAGCATTTT.

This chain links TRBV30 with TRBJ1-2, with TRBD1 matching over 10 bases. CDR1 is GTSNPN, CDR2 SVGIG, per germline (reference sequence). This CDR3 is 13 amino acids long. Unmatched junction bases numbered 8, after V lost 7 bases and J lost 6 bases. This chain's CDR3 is CASGTGDLNGYTF. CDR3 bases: TGTGCCTCAGGGACAGGGGATCTCAATGGCTACACCTTC.

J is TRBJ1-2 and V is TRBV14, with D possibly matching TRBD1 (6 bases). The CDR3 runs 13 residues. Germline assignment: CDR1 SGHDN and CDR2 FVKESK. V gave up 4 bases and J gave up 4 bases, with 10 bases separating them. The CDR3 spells CASSPGQRYGYTF. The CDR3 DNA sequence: TGTGCCAGCAGCCCAGGACAGCGCTATGGCTACACCTTC.

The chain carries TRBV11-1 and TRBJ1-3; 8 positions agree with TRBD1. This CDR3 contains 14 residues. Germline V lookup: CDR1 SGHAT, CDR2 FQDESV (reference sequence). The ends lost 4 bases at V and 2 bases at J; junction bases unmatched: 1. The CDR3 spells CASSSDRAGNTIYF. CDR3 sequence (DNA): TGTGCCAGCAGCTCGGACAGGGCTGGAAACACCATATATTTT.

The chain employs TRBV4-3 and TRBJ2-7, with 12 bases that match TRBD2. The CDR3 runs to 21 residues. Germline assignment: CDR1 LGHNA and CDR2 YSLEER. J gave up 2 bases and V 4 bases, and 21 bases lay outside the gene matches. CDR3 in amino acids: CASSPRLAGDFSGGSTYEQYF. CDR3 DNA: TGCGCCAGCAGCCCCCGACTAGCGGGAGATTTTTCGGGAGGTTCGACCTACGAGCAGTACTTC.

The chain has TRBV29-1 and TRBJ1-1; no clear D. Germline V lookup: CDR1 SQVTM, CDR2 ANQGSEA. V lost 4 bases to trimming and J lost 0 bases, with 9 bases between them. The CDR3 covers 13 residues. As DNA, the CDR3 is TGCAGCGTTGGAAGGACCTTGAACACTGAAGCTTTCTTT. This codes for CSVGRTLNTEAFF. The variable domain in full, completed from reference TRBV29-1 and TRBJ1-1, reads SAVISQKPSRDICQRGTSLTIQCQVDSQVTMMFWYRQQPGQSLTLIATANQGSEATYESGFVIDKFPISRPNLTFSTLTVSNMSPEDSSIYLCSVGRTLNTEAFFGQGTRLTVV.

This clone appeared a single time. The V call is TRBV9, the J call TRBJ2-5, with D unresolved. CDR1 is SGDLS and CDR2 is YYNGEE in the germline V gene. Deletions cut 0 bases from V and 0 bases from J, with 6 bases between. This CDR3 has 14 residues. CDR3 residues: CASSVALHQETQYF. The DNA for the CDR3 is TGTGCCAGCAGCGTAGCTCTGCACCAAGAGACCCAGTACTTC.

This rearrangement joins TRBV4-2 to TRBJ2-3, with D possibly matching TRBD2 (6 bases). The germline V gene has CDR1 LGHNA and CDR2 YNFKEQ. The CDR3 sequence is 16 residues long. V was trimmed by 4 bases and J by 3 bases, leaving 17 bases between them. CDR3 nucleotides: TGTGCCAGCAGCCGGCTAAGCGGGTTAGTAACAGATACGCAGTATTTT. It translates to CASSRLSGLVTDTQYF.

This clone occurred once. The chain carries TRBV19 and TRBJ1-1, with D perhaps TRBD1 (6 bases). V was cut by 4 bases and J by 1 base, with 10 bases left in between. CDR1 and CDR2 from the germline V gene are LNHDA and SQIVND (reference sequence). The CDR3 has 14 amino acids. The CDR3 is CASSKLTGNTEAFF. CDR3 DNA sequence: TGTGCCAGTAGTAAATTGACAGGGAACACTGAAGCTTTCTTT.

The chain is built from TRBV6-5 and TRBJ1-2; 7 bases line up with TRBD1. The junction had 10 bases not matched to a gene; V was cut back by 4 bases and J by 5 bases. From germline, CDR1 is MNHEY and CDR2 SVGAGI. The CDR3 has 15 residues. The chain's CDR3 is CASSFGDRPAYGYTF. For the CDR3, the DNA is TGTGCCAGCAGTTTCGGGGACAGACCGGCATATGGCTACACCTTC.

CDR3 residues: CASNRRGGEAFF. The CDR3 region has the DNA TGTGCCAGTAACCGACGAGGGGGTGAAGCTTTCTTT. V is TRBV19 and J is TRBJ1-1; D might be TRBD1 (6 bases). Germline V gene lookup returns CDR1 LNHDA and CDR2 SQIVND (reference sequence). V shed 7 bases and J shed 7 bases, with 13 bases lying between them. The CDR3 is 12 residues long.

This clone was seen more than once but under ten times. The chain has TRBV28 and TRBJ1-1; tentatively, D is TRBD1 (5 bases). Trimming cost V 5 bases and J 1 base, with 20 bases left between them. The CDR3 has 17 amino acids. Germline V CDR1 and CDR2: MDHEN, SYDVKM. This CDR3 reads CASSLTRQPGKNTEAFF. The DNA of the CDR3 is TGTGCCAGCAGTCTGACCAGACAGCCGGGGAAGAACACTGAAGCTTTCTTT.

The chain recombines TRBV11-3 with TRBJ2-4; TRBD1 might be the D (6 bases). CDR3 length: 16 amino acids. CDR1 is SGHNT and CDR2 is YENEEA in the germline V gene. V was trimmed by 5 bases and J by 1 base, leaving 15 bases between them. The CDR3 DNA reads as TGTGCCAGCAGCCCAGGGACAAGAGGGGCCAAAAACATTCAGTACTTC. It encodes CASSPGTRGAKNIQYF.

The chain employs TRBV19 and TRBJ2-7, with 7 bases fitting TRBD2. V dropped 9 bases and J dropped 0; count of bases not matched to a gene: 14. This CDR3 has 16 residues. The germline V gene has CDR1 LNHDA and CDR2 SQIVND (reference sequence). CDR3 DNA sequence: TGTGCCAGCCGATCGCGGAAAGCGGGGAACTCCTACGAGCAGTACTTC. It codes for CASRSRKAGNSYEQYF.

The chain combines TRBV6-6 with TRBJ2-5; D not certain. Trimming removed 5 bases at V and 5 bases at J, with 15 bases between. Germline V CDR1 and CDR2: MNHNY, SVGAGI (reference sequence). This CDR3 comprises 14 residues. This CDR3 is CASSKPERRETQYF. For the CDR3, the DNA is TGTGCCAGCAGTAAACCGGAACGACGGGAGACCCAGTACTTC.

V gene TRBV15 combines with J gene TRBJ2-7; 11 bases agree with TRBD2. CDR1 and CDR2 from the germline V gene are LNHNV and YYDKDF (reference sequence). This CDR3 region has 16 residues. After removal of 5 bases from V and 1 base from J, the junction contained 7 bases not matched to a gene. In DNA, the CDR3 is TGTGCCACCAGCCGAGCCCTAGCGGGAGGATCCTACGAGCAGTACTTC. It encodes CATSRALAGGSYEQYF. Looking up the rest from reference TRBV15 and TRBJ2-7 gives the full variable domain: DAMVIQNPRYQVTQFGKPVTLSCSQTLNHNVMYWYQQKSSQAPKLLFHYYDKDFNNEADTPDNFQSRRPNTSFCFLDIRSPGLGDTAMYLCATSRALAGGSYEQYFGPGTRLTVT.

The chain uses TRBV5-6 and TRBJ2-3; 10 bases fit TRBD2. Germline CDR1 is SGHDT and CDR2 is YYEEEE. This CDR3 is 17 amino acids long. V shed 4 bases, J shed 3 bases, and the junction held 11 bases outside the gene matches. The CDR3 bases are TGTGCCAGCAGCCCCCTTCCCCTAGCGGGAGTAACAGATACGCAGTATTTT. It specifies CASSPLPLAGVTDTQYF.

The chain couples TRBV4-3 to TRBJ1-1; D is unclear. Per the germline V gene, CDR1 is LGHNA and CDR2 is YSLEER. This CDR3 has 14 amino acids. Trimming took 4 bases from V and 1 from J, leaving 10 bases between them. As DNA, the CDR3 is TGCGCCAGCAGCCCTTCGTGGCAGAACACTGAAGCTTTCTTT. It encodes CASSPSWQNTEAFF.

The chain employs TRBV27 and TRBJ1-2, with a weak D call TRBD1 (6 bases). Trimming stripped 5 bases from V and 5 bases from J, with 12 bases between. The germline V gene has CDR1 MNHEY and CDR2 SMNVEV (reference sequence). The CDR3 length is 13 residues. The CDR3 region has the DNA TGTGCCAGCAGTCCTCAGGGGAATTATGGCTACACCTTC. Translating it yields CASSPQGNYGYTF.

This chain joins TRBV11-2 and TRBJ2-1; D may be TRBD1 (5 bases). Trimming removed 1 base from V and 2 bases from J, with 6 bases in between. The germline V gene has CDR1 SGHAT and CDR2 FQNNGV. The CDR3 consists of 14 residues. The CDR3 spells CASSLVGPYNEQFF. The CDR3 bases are TGTGCCAGCAGCTTAGTGGGGCCCTACAATGAGCAGTTCTTC.

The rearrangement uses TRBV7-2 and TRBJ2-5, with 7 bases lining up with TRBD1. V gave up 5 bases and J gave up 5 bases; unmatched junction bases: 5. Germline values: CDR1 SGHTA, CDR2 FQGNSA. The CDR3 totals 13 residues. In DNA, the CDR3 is TGTGCCAGCAGCGTCGACAGGGAGGAGACCCAGTACTTC. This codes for CASSVDREETQYF.

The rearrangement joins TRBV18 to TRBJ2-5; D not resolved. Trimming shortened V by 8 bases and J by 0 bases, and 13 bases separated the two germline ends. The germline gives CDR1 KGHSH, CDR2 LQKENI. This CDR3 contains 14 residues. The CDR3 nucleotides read TGTGCCAGCAGAACGGTCCCAAACCAAGAGACCCAGTACTTC. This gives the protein CASRTVPNQETQYF.

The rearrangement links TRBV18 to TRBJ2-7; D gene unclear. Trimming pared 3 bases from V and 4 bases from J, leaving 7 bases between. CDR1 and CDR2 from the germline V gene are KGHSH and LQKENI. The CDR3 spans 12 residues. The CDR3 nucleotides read TGTGCCAGCTCACCTTCGGAATACGAGCAGTACTTC. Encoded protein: CASSPSEYEQYF.

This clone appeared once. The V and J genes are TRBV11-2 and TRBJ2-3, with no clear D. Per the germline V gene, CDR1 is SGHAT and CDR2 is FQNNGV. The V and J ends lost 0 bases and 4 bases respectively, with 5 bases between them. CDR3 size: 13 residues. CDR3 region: CASSLDSADTQYF. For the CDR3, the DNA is TGTGCCAGCAGCTTAGATAGTGCAGATACGCAGTATTTT.

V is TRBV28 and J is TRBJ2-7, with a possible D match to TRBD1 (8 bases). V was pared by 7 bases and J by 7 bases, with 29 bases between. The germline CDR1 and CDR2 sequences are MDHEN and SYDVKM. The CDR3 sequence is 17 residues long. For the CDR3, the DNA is TGTGCCAGCATCGAAACCGGGACAGGAACCCCAGCGGGGGAGCAGTACTTC. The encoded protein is CASIETGTGTPAGEQYF. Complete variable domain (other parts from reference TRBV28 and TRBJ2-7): DVKVTQSSRYLVKRTGEKVFLECVQDMDHENMFWYRQDPGLGLRLIYFSYDVKMKEKGDIPEGYSVSREKKERFSLILESASTNQTSMYLCASIETGTGTPAGEQYFGPGTRLTVT.

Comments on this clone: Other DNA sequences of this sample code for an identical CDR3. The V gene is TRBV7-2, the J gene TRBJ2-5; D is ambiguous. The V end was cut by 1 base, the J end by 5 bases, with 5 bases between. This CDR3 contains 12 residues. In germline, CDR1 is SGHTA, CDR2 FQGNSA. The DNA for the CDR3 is TGTGCCAGCAGCTTAGGAAGGGAGACCCAGTACTTC. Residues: CASSLGRETQYF.

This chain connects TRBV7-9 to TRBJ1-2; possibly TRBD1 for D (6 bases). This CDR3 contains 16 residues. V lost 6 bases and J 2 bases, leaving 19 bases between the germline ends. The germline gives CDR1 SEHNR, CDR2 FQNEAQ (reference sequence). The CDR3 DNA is TGTGCCAGCAGACAACAACCGGGACAAGAAAACTATGGCTACACCTTC. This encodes CASRQQPGQENYGYTF.

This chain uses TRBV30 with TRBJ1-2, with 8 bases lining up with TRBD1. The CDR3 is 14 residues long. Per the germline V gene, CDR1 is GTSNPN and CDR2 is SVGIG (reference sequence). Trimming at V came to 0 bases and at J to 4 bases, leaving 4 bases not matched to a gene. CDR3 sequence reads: CAWSVTGGFYGYTF. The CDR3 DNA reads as TGTGCCTGGAGTGTAACAGGGGGATTCTATGGCTACACCTTC. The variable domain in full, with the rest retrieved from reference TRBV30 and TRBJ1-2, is SQTIHQWPATLVQPVGSPLSLECTVEGTSNPNLYWYRQAAGRGLQLLFYSVGIGQISSEVPQNLSASRPQDRQFILSSKKLLLSDSGFYLCAWSVTGGFYGYTFGSGTRLTVV.

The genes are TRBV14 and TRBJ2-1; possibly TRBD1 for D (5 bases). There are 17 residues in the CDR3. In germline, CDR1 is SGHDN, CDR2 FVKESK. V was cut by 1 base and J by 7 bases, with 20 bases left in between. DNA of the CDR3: TGTGCCAGCAGCCAAGCGGTGGACAATATGGGTTGGAATGAGCAGTTCTTC. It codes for CASSQAVDNMGWNEQFF.

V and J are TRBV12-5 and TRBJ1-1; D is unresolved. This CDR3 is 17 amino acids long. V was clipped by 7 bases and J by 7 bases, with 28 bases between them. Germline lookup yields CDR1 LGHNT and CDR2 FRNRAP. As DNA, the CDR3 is TGTGCTAGTGTTCCTCCCTCCCCTCCCGGGCTGCGGGGTGAAGCTTTCTTT. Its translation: CASVPPSPPGLRGEAFF.